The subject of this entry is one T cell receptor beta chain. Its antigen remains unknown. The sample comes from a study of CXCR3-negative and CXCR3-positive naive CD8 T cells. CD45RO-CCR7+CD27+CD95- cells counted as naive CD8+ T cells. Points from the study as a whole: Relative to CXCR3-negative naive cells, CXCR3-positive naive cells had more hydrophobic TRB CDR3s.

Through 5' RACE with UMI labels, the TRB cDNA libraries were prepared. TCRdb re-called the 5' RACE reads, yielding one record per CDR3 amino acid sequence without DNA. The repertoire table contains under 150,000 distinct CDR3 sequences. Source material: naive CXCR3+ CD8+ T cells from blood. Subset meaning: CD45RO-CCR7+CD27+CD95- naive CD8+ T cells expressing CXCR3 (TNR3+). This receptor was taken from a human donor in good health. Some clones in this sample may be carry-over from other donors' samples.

The CDR3 loop is CASSLLSGRGSYNEQFF. The gene calls are TRBV5-5 and TRBJ2-1; without DNA, the TCRdb call of TRBD2 cannot be checked. Germline V CDR1 and CDR2: SGHKS, YYEKEE (reference sequence). This CDR3 has 17 amino acids.